Listed below are T cell receptor beta chains from one sample, sequenced in a study of CD4 T cells in relation to SARS-CoV-2 and coronaviruses. TCRdb's copy holds only in-frame clones and misses some; the assay was immunoSEQ multiplex PCR. The sample carries roughly 10,000 clones, 81% recorded once. For these receptors, no antigen is known. The sequenced sample was CD4+ T cells from PBMCs, cultured in vitro. Receptors were obtained from a human donor in good health. The CDR3 runs from the conserved cysteine through the conserved F or W. D genes are given only for firm matches. The listing skips clone size in some rows; elsewhere it reads once, few, many or a size class.

V gene: TRBV2
clone size: -
D gene: -
J gene: TRBJ2-3
CDR3 DNA: TGTGCCAGCACCCTACTAGCTATAGATACGCAGTATTTT
CDR3 protein: CASTLLAIDTQYF

V gene: TRBV11-2
clone size: -
D gene: -
J gene: TRBJ2-3
CDR3 DNA: TGTGCCAGCAGCTTTGGGGTCGGGGCCCGCACAGATACGCAGTATTTT
CDR3 protein: CASSFGVGARTDTQYF

V gene: TRBV29-1
clone size: -
D gene: -
J gene: TRBJ2-5
CDR3 DNA: TGCAGCGTTGGAGCCCCCCCGGGACAACTCCAAGAGACCCAGTACTTC
CDR3 protein: CSVGAPPGQLQETQYF

V gene: TRBV30
clone size: -
D gene: TRBD1
J gene: TRBJ1-5
CDR3 DNA: TGTGCCTGGAGTGGGGACAGGGGCAATCAGCCCCAGCATTTT
CDR3 protein: CAWSGDRGNQPQHF

V gene: TRBV7-3
clone size: few
D gene: TRBD2
J gene: TRBJ2-2
CDR3 DNA: TGTGCCAGCAGCCCTGGACTAGCGGGATTAACCGGGGAGCTGTTTTTT
CDR3 protein: CASSPGLAGLTGELFF

V gene: TRBV4-1
clone size: -
D gene: TRBD1
J gene: TRBJ2-7
CDR3 DNA: TGCGCCAGCAGCCAACCAAACCTAGACAGGGGTCGAAACGAGCAGTACTTC
CDR3 protein: CASSQPNLDRGRNEQYF

V gene: TRBV19
clone size: -
D gene: -
J gene: TRBJ1-6
CDR3 DNA: TGTGCCAGTAGTGAACAGGGCTTGTATAATTCACCCCTCCACTTT
CDR3 protein: CASSEQGLYNSPLHF

V gene: TRBV27
clone size: -
D gene: TRBD2
J gene: TRBJ2-1
CDR3 DNA: TGTGCCAGCAGTTTTTTCGGGACTAGCGGGAACTACAATGAGCAGTTCTTC
CDR3 protein: CASSFFGTSGNYNEQFF

V gene: TRBV19
clone size: -
D gene: TRBD1
J gene: TRBJ1-2
CDR3 DNA: TGTGCCAGTACCGCGGGACAGGAATTCTATGGCTACACCTTC
CDR3 protein: CASTAGQEFYGYTF

V gene: TRBV2
clone size: -
D gene: -
J gene: TRBJ2-1
CDR3 DNA: TGTGCCAGCAGTGATGGACGTACCTACAATGAGCAGTTCTTC
CDR3 protein: CASSDGRTYNEQFF

V gene: TRBV4-1
clone size: -
D gene: -
J gene: TRBJ2-3
CDR3 DNA: TGCGCCAGCAGCCAAGACTCCCTAGCGTTCACAGATACGCAGTATTTT
CDR3 protein: CASSQDSLAFTDTQYF

V gene: TRBV3-1/TRBV3-2
clone size: -
D gene: TRBD1
J gene: TRBJ2-5
CDR3 DNA: TGTGCCAGCAGCCCCCGGGACAGGGGTAGAGAGACCCAGTACTTC
CDR3 protein: CASSPRDRGRETQYF

V gene: TRBV6-5
clone size: -
D gene: -
J gene: TRBJ2-7
CDR3 DNA: TGTGCCAGCAGCCCCGGGACACCGAGTTACGAGCAGTACTTC
CDR3 protein: CASSPGTPSYEQYF

V gene: TRBV7-9
clone size: -
D gene: -
J gene: TRBJ1-1
CDR3 DNA: TGTGCCAGCAGCTTAGTGGGGGGTGCGGCGACTGAAGCTTTCTTT
CDR3 protein: CASSLVGGAATEAFF

V gene: TRBV18
clone size: -
D gene: -
J gene: TRBJ1-1
CDR3 DNA: TGTGCCAGCTCACCAGTCCACAACACTGAAGCTTTCTTT
CDR3 protein: CASSPVHNTEAFF

V gene: TRBV4-3
clone size: -
D gene: -
J gene: TRBJ1-4
CDR3 DNA: TGCGCCAGCAGCCAATTCCGGGGTGAAAAACTGTTTTTT
CDR3 protein: CASSQFRGEKLFF